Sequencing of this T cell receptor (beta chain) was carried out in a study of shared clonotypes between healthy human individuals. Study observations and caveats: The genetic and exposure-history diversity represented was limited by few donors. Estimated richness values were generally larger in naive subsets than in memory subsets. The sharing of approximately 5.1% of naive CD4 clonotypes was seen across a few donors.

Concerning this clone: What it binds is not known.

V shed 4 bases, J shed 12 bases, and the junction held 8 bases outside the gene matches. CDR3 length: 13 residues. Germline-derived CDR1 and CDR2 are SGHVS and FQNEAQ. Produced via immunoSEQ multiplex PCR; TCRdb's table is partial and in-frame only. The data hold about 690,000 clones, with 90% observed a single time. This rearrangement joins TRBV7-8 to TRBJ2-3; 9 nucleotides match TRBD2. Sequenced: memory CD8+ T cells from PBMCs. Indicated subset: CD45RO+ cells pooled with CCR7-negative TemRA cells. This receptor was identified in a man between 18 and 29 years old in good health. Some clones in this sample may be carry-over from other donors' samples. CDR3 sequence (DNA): TGTGCCAGCAGCTCTGGGTCTAGCGGGGTTCAGTATTTT. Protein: CASSSGSSGVQYF. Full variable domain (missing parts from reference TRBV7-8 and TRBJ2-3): GAGVSQSPRYKVAKRGQDVALRCDPISGHVSLFWYQQALGQGPEFLTYFQNEAQLDKSGLPSDRFFAERPEGSVSTLKIQRTQQEDSAVYLCASSSGSSGVQYFGPGTRLTVL.